This is a list of T cell receptor beta chains from one sample in a study of blood T cell repertoires in COVID-19. The protocol was immunoSEQ multiplex PCR, while the TCRdb copy is restricted to in-frame clones and leaves out a portion. The table records almost 70,000 clones, around 89% of them present only once. Sequences were obtained from peripheral blood. All receptors derive from a woman aged 70-85 years with acute or convalescent COVID-19. The CDR3 runs from the conserved cysteine through the conserved F or W. D genes are given only for firm matches. Size is omitted from some rows. Given values are once, few, many or a class for expanded clones.

d_call: TRBD2
j_call: TRBJ2-1
clone_size: -
v_call: TRBV7-9
cdr3_aa: CASSPRTSGVYNEQFF
cdr3_nt: TGTGCCAGCAGCCCCAGGACTAGCGGGGTGTACAATGAGCAGTTCTTC

d_call: TRBD1
j_call: TRBJ1-1
clone_size: -
v_call: TRBV5-1
cdr3_aa: CASTTLPGTGGTFF
cdr3_nt: TGCGCCAGCACCACCCTACCCGGGACAGGAGGCACTTTCTTT

d_call: -
j_call: TRBJ1-2
clone_size: -
v_call: TRBV19
cdr3_aa: CASSMFQGTYGYTF
cdr3_nt: TGTGCCAGTAGTATGTTCCAGGGGACCTATGGCTACACCTTC

d_call: -
j_call: TRBJ1-5
clone_size: -
v_call: TRBV6-6
cdr3_aa: CASSTWGGGSQPQHF
cdr3_nt: TGTGCCAGCAGTACCTGGGGAGGGGGGAGTCAGCCCCAGCATTTT

d_call: -
j_call: TRBJ1-1
clone_size: -
v_call: TRBV5-1
cdr3_aa: CASSLDRTYTEAFF
cdr3_nt: TGCGCCAGCAGCTTAGACAGGACGTACACTGAAGCTTTCTTT

d_call: -
j_call: TRBJ1-1
clone_size: -
v_call: TRBV10-3
cdr3_aa: CATRSPNSNTEAFF
cdr3_nt: TGTGCCACTCGTTCACCTAATTCCAACACTGAAGCTTTCTTT

d_call: -
j_call: TRBJ1-1
clone_size: once
v_call: TRBV19
cdr3_aa: CASTGVLTEAFF
cdr3_nt: TGTGCCAGTACAGGTGTCCTCACTGAAGCTTTCTTT

d_call: TRBD2
j_call: TRBJ2-1
clone_size: -
v_call: TRBV6-5
cdr3_aa: CASSLAGGDEQFF
cdr3_nt: TGTGCCAGCAGCTTAGCGGGAGGGGATGAGCAGTTCTTC

d_call: TRBD1
j_call: TRBJ2-7
clone_size: -
v_call: TRBV6-2/TRBV6-3
cdr3_aa: CASSPGQEDSYEQYF
cdr3_nt: TGTGCCAGCAGCCCCGGACAGGAAGACTCCTACGAGCAGTACTTC

d_call: TRBD2
j_call: TRBJ2-3
clone_size: -
v_call: TRBV7-2
cdr3_aa: CASSGLAALNTDTQYF
cdr3_nt: TGTGCCAGCAGCGGACTAGCGGCCCTTAACACAGATACGCAGTATTTT

d_call: -
j_call: TRBJ2-1
clone_size: -
v_call: TRBV7-2
cdr3_aa: CASSLISDTYNEQFF
cdr3_nt: TGTGCCAGCAGCTTAATTAGCGACACCTACAATGAGCAGTTCTTC

d_call: -
j_call: TRBJ2-3
clone_size: once
v_call: TRBV9
cdr3_aa: CASSASTDTQYF
cdr3_nt: TGTGCCAGCAGCGCTAGCACAGATACGCAGTATTTT

d_call: -
j_call: TRBJ1-6
clone_size: -
v_call: TRBV9
cdr3_aa: CASRWGDSYNSPLHF
cdr3_nt: TGTGCCAGCCGTTGGGGAGACTCCTATAATTCACCCCTCCACTTT

d_call: TRBD1
j_call: TRBJ2-3
clone_size: -
v_call: TRBV5-6
cdr3_aa: CASSLMAGGVDTQYF
cdr3_nt: TGTGCCAGCAGCTTGATGGCAGGGGGCGTAGATACGCAGTATTTT

d_call: TRBD1
j_call: TRBJ2-3
clone_size: -
v_call: TRBV4-2
cdr3_aa: CASSPMDRGATDTQYF
cdr3_nt: TGTGCCAGCAGCCCCATGGACAGGGGAGCCACAGATACGCAGTATTTT

d_call: TRBD1
j_call: TRBJ1-2
clone_size: -
v_call: TRBV6-5
cdr3_aa: CASRGQSHYGYTF
cdr3_nt: TGTGCCAGCAGGGGACAGTCCCACTATGGCTACACCTTC

d_call: -
j_call: TRBJ1-5
clone_size: -
v_call: TRBV3-1/TRBV3-2
cdr3_aa: CASSQAVNQPQHF
cdr3_nt: TGTGCCAGCAGCCAAGCAGTAAATCAGCCCCAGCATTTT

d_call: TRBD1
j_call: TRBJ1-1
clone_size: -
v_call: TRBV28
cdr3_aa: CASSLLGTEENTEAFF
cdr3_nt: TGTGCCAGCAGTTTATTAGGGACAGAGGAGAACACTGAAGCTTTCTTT

d_call: -
j_call: TRBJ1-5
clone_size: -
v_call: TRBV5-1
cdr3_aa: CASSLEGDSNQPQHF
cdr3_nt: TGCGCCAGCAGCTTGGAAGGGGATAGCAATCAGCCCCAGCATTTT

d_call: -
j_call: TRBJ1-4
clone_size: -
v_call: TRBV5-1
cdr3_aa: CASSQGHGGEKLFF
cdr3_nt: TGCGCCAGCAGCCAGGGACACGGAGGCGAAAAACTGTTTTTT